Below, 24 T cell receptor beta chains from the same sample are listed, as sequenced in a study of control samples from healthy donors and cancer patients. Libraries were prepared by immunoSEQ multiplex PCR; TCRdb keeps only in-frame clonotypes and omits some of them. The sample contains some 160,000 clones, approximately 94% of which appear only once. The sequenced sample was blood. These receptors originate from a woman aged 40 to 50 in good health.

The chain recombines TRBV14 with TRBJ2-7; no definite D call. V dropped 0 bases and J dropped 5 bases, with 8 bases sitting between them. Germline CDR1 reads SGHDN; CDR2 reads FVKESK. This CDR3 has 13 amino acids. CDR3 DNA: TGTGCCAGCAGCCAAGATAACGACCACGAGCAGTACTTC. As protein: CASSQDNDHEQYF.

This rearrangement joins TRBV27 to TRBJ1-5; D is ambiguous. From germline, CDR1 is MNHEY and CDR2 SMNVEV (reference sequence). The CDR3 has 17 residues. The ends were cut back, 5 bases at V and 0 bases at J, with 17 bases in the middle. The CDR3 nucleotides are TGTGCCAGCAGTCCACGGCCACGGGGAGCTAGCAATCAGCCCCAGCATTTT. This sequence encodes CASSPRPRGASNQPQHF.

The V gene is TRBV20-1, the J gene TRBJ1-1, with D hard to call. In germline, CDR1 is DFQATT, CDR2 SNEGSKA (reference sequence). V was trimmed by 3 bases and J by 5 bases, leaving 7 bases between them. The CDR3 sequence is 11 residues long. CDR3 amino acids: CSASIGTEAFF. In nucleotides, the CDR3 is TGCAGTGCTAGTATTGGAACTGAAGCTTTCTTT.

The chain employs TRBV7-2 and TRBJ2-1; D is undetermined. Germline CDR1 reads SGHTA; CDR2 reads FQGNSA. V was clipped by 1 base and J by 5 bases, with 15 bases between them. The length of the CDR3 is 16 residues. CDR3 DNA sequence: TGTGCCAGCAGCTTAGAGCTAAGGTTAGACCACAATGAGCAGTTCTTC. Amino acid sequence: CASSLELRLDHNEQFF.

The chain has TRBV2 and TRBJ1-1, with TRBD1 identical over 7 bases. The V gene end was trimmed by 4 bases and the J gene end by 1 base; junction bases not matched to a gene: 0. The CDR3 is 13 residues long. Germline V lookup: CDR1 SNHLY, CDR2 FYNNEI. The CDR3 DNA reads TGTGCCAGCAGTGGGGACAGGAACACTGAAGCTTTCTTT. The encoded protein is CASSGDRNTEAFF.

This chain joins TRBV7-9 and TRBJ2-7, with TRBD2 matching 7 bases. This CDR3 is 17 amino acids long. Germline CDR1 is SEHNR and CDR2 is FQNEAQ (reference sequence). V dropped 1 base and J dropped 0; count of bases not matched to a gene: 9. The DNA for the CDR3 is TGTGCCAGCAGCTTAGTCGTGTCTAGCGGATACTCCTACGAGCAGTACTTC. Translation gives CASSLVVSSGYSYEQYF.

J is TRBJ1-2 and V is TRBV19; D is unclear. Germline V gene lookup returns CDR1 LNHDA and CDR2 SQIVND (reference sequence). V was pared by 4 bases and J by 8 bases, with 5 bases between. The CDR3 spans 10 residues. The CDR3 is CASSSWGYTF. The CDR3 DNA is TGTGCCAGTAGTAGTTGGGGCTACACCTTC.

The chain uses TRBV30 and TRBJ1-1; 7 nucleotides agree with TRBD1. The CDR3 consists of 16 residues. V lost 5 bases to trimming and J lost 1 base; unmatched junction nucleotides: 13. Germline values: CDR1 GTSNPN, CDR2 SVGIG (reference sequence). CDR3 region: CAWETGQRITNTEAFF. As DNA, the CDR3 is TGTGCCTGGGAAACGGGACAGAGAATAACGAACACTGAAGCTTTCTTT.

This chain joins TRBV2 and TRBJ1-2; no clear D. This CDR3 has 11 residues. Germline lookup yields CDR1 SNHLY and CDR2 FYNNEI. V dropped 7 bases and J dropped 7 bases, with 10 bases sitting between them. This CDR3 is CASKALGGYTF. The CDR3 DNA sequence: TGTGCCAGCAAAGCCCTCGGTGGCTACACCTTC.

The rearrangement uses TRBV7-7 and TRBJ2-5; D gene uncertain. CDR1 and CDR2 from the germline V gene are SSHAT and FNYEAQ (reference sequence). CDR3 length: 13 amino acids. V gave up 5 bases and J gave up 3 bases, with 10 bases separating them. The CDR3 DNA sequence: TGTGCCAGCAGCAAGGCCCAGAAAGAGACCCAGTACTTC. Translated, it gives CASSKAQKETQYF.

Comments on this clone: Distinct nucleotide sequences in the sample also encode this CDR3. The chain has TRBV7-2 and TRBJ1-5; D is possibly TRBD1 (5 bases). CDR3 size: 15 residues. Germline CDR1 SGHTA, CDR2 FQGNSA. V was clipped by 1 base and J by 2 bases, with 9 bases between them. The CDR3 loop reads CASSLGGTGNQPQHF. CDR3 bases: TGTGCCAGCAGCTTAGGTGGGACGGGCAATCAGCCCCAGCATTTT. The variable domain in full, with the rest retrieved from reference TRBV7-2 and TRBJ1-5, is GAGVSQSPSNKVTEKGKDVELRCDPISGHTALYWYRQSLGQGLEFLIYFQGNSAPDKSGLPSDRFSAERTGGSVSTLTIQRTQQEDSAVYLCASSLGGTGNQPQHFGDGTRLSIL.

The genes are TRBV6-2 or TRBV6-3 and TRBJ2-2, with TRBD2 matching over 9 bases. V was pared by 4 bases and J by 5 bases, with 14 bases of the junction left unmatched. The CDR3 is 18 amino acids. The germline CDR1 and CDR2 sequences are MNHEY and SVGEGT. Here the CDR3 reads CASSSLRGGRARTGELFF. The CDR3 DNA sequence: TGTGCCAGCAGTTCCCTCCGAGGCGGGAGGGCCAGGACCGGGGAGCTGTTTTTT.

The chain employs TRBV27 and TRBJ1-1; D is unclear. The CDR3 totals 14 residues. Germline loops: CDR1 MNHEY, CDR2 SMNVEV (reference sequence). Trimming cost V 6 bases and J 2 bases, with 13 bases left between them. CDR3 coding DNA: TGTGCCAGCAGCCACCCGGGCCTCAACACTGAAGCTTTCTTT. It specifies CASSHPGLNTEAFF.

The chain combines TRBV9 with TRBJ2-5; D remains unclear. V lost 2 bases and J lost 5, with 16 bases in between. Looked up from germline, CDR1 is SGDLS and CDR2 is YYNGEE. This CDR3 region has 15 residues. This CDR3 is CASSVTPFDGETQYF. The CDR3 nucleotides read TGTGCCAGCAGCGTGACCCCCTTTGACGGGGAGACCCAGTACTTC.

This rearrangement joins TRBV7-6 to TRBJ1-1; tentatively, D is TRBD1 (5 bases). There are 13 residues in the CDR3. Deletions cut 5 bases from V and 3 bases from J, with 10 bases between. Germline CDR1 is SGHVS and CDR2 is FNYEAQ. As DNA, the CDR3 is TGTGCCAGCAGCCCACAGGTAGACACTGAAGCTTTCTTT. Translated: CASSPQVDTEAFF.

This chain uses TRBV29-1 with TRBJ1-5; weak D call: TRBD1 (5 bases). V dropped 5 bases and J dropped 5 bases, with 10 bases sitting between them. The CDR3 contains 12 residues. Germline V gene data show CDR1 as SQVTM and CDR2 as ANQGSEA. CDR3 sequence (DNA): TGCAGCGTTTCCTTGGGGGATCAGCCCCAGCATTTT. This encodes CSVSLGDQPQHF. Combining the CDR3 with reference TRBV29-1 and TRBJ1-5 gives the whole variable domain SAVISQKPSRDICQRGTSLTIQCQVDSQVTMMFWYRQQPGQSLTLIATANQGSEATYESGFVIDKFPISRPNLTFSTLTVSNMSPEDSSIYLCSVSLGDQPQHFGDGTRLSIL.

This clone was counted a single time. The chain carries TRBV9 and TRBJ2-3; the D gene is possibly TRBD2 (5 bases). V was shortened by 0 bases and J by 2 bases, with 10 bases between the two germline ends. The CDR3 covers 15 residues. Germline V gene data show CDR1 as SGDLS and CDR2 as YYNGEE. The CDR3 DNA reads TGTGCCAGCAGCGTAGTGGGAGTGTCCACAGATACGCAGTATTTT. Protein: CASSVVGVSTDTQYF. Looking up the rest from reference TRBV9 and TRBJ2-3 gives the full variable domain: DSGVTQTPKHLITATGQRVTLRCSPRSGDLSVYWYQQSLDQGLQFLIQYYNGEERAKGNILERFSAQQFPDLHSELNLSSLELGDSALYFCASSVVGVSTDTQYFGPGTRLTVL.

The gene calls are TRBV6-5 and TRBJ1-1, with unresolved D. V lost 2 bases, J lost 8 bases, and 6 bases lay in between. Per the germline V gene, CDR1 is MNHEY and CDR2 is SVGAGI. The CDR3 runs to 11 residues. For the CDR3, the DNA is TGTGCCAGCAGTTACGCTGCGGAAGCTTTCTTT. Its protein product is CASSYAAEAFF.

The V call is TRBV11-2, the J call TRBJ2-7; tentative D call: TRBD2 (5 bases). Trimming removed 1 base at V and 6 bases at J, with 22 bases between. The CDR3 is 17 amino acids. Per germline, CDR1 SGHAT and CDR2 FQNNGV. The CDR3 protein is CASSLVGPGANRGEQYF. The CDR3, as DNA: TGTGCCAGCAGCTTAGTCGGGCCAGGCGCAAACCGGGGCGAGCAGTACTTC.

The CDR3 sequence: CASQGVGGTEAFF. The CDR3 coding sequence is TGTGCCAGCCAGGGGGTAGGCGGTACTGAAGCTTTCTTT. The V call is TRBV12-3 or TRBV12-4, the J call TRBJ1-1; 7 positions agree with TRBD1. With 8 bases clipped from V and 5 bases from J, the junction kept 8 bases outside the gene matches. The CDR3 length is 13 residues.

V and J are TRBV10-3 and TRBJ2-7, with D uncertain. This CDR3 contains 11 residues. The germline CDR1 and CDR2 sequences are ENHRY and SYGVKD. The ends were cut back, 3 bases at V and 4 bases at J, with 4 bases in the middle. The CDR3 sequence: CAISEGYEQYF. In DNA, the CDR3 is TGTGCCATCAGTGAAGGGTACGAGCAGTACTTC.

The chain couples TRBV20-1 to TRBJ1-1, with D possibly TRBD1 on 5 matching bases. The germline V gene has CDR1 DFQATT and CDR2 SNEGSKA (reference sequence). CDR3 length: 11 amino acids. Between the trimmed V and J ends, which lost 0 bases and 6 bases, there was a span of 5 bases. The CDR3 region is CSAREGAEAFF. Written as DNA, the CDR3 is TGCAGTGCTAGAGAAGGGGCTGAAGCTTTCTTT.

The chain uses TRBV4-1 and TRBJ1-5; TRBD1 might be the D (6 bases). V was shortened by 2 bases and J by 0 bases, with 14 bases between the two germline ends. In germline, CDR1 is MGHRA, CDR2 YSYEKL. CDR3 length: 17 amino acids. This CDR3 is CASSQKTGWNSNQPQHF. The DNA of the CDR3 is TGCGCCAGCAGCCAAAAAACAGGGTGGAATAGCAATCAGCCCCAGCATTTT.

The chain combines TRBV6-1 with TRBJ1-1; no clear D. Germline loops: CDR1 MNHNS, CDR2 SASEGT. V was clipped by 6 bases and J by 4 bases, with 12 bases between them. The CDR3 is made up of 13 amino acids. The CDR3 loop reads CASSQSVGTEAFF. The CDR3 region has the DNA TGTGCCAGCAGCCAATCGGTGGGCACTGAAGCTTTCTTT.